This TCR beta chain originates from a study of shared clonotypes between healthy human individuals. The CDR3 spans 14 residues. Germline loops: CDR1 KGHSH, CDR2 LQKENI. V was clipped by 3 bases and J by 5 bases, with 11 bases between them. Generated by immunoSEQ multiplex PCR, the TCRdb table keeps only in-frame clones and is missing some. The sample holds 950,000 to 1,300,000 clones, approximately 68% seen once. Sequenced material: memory CD4+ T cells sorted from blood. Subset denoted: CD45RA-negative fraction. The origin of this receptor is a man between 18 and 29 years old in good health. This chain links TRBV18 with TRBJ1-3; the D is unclear. The CDR3 sequence: CASSPVARRNTIYF. CDR3 nucleotide sequence: TGTGCCAGCTCACCGGTGGCGCGGCGAAACACCATATATTTT.